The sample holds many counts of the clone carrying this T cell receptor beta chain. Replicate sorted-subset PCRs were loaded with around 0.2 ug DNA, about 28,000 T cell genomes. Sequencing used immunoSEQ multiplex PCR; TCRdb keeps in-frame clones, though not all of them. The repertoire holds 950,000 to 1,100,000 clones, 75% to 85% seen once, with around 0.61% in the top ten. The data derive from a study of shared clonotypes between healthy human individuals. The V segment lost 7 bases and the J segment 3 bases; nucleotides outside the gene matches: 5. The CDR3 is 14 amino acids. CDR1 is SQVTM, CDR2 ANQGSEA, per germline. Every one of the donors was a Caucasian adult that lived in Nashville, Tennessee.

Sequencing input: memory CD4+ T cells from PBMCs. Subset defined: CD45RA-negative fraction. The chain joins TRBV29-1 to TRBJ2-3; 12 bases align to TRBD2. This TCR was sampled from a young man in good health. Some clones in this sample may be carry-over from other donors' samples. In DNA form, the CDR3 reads TGCAGCGGCCTAGCGGGAGGGCAGACAGATACGCAGTATTTT. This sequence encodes CSGLAGGQTDTQYF.